One and the same sample provided the 22 T cell receptor beta chains below, sequenced in a study of siplizumab effects on memory and regulatory T cells. Some clones are missing from TCRdb's copy, which holds only in-frame ones; the method was immunoSEQ multiplex PCR. The sample gives about 100,000 clones, about nine tenths of which show up once; 12% is in the top ten. Material for sequencing was non-Treg CD4+ T cells sorted from blood. These receptor sequences come from a human donor in good health.

This chain joins TRBV30 and TRBJ1-2; D is uncertain. V was pared by 3 bases and J by 0 bases, with 8 bases between. The CDR3 runs to 13 residues. Germline assignment: CDR1 GTSNPN and CDR2 SVGIG (reference sequence). CDR3 sequence reads: CAWSQDSNYGYTF. CDR3 bases: TGTGCCTGGAGCCAGGACTCTAACTATGGCTACACCTTC.

The chain uses TRBV5-1 and TRBJ1-1, with D hard to call. Germline-derived CDR1 and CDR2 are SGHRS and YFSETQ. Trimming shortened V by 1 base and J by 4 bases, and 8 bases separated the two germline ends. This CDR3 has 13 residues. The CDR3 coding sequence is TGCGCCAGCAGCTTGCTGGGTGGCACTGAAGCTTTCTTT. Residues: CASSLLGGTEAFF.

J is TRBJ2-7 and V is TRBV6-1; D gene unclear. The CDR3 loop spans 13 amino acids. Germline CDR1 MNHNS, CDR2 SASEGT. Trimming removed 7 bases at V and 2 bases at J, with 12 bases between. The CDR3 region is CASTSTSTYEQYF. As DNA, the CDR3 is TGTGCCAGCACTTCGACAAGTACCTACGAGCAGTACTTC.

This chain connects TRBV7-8 to TRBJ2-4; 12 bases align to TRBD2. V trimming: 3 bases; J trimming: 5 bases; junction bases outside the gene matches: 2. The CDR3 runs to 15 residues. Germline values: CDR1 SGHVS, CDR2 FQNEAQ. As DNA, the CDR3 is TGTGCCAGCAGCTTCAGACTAGCGGGGGAAAACATTCAGTACTTC. As protein: CASSFRLAGENIQYF.

The chain employs TRBV5-1 and TRBJ2-3, with D perhaps matching TRBD1 (5 bases). V was trimmed by 2 bases and J by 7 bases, leaving 17 bases between them. This CDR3 is built from 15 residues. Per germline, CDR1 SGHRS and CDR2 YFSETQ. CDR3 loop: CASSFQGPRRNTQYF. The CDR3, as DNA: TGCGCCAGCAGCTTTCAGGGTCCTCGCCGGAATACGCAGTATTTT.

This sequence joins TRBV7-2 and TRBJ2-1; 10 bases fit TRBD1. Germline CDR1 reads SGHTA; CDR2 reads FQGNSA. Trimming cost V 1 base and J 6 bases; bases outside gene matches: 6. This CDR3 region has 16 residues. The chain's CDR3 is CASSLGGTGAFNEQFF. The CDR3, as DNA: TGTGCCAGCAGCTTAGGAGGGACAGGGGCCTTCAATGAGCAGTTCTTC.

The chain is built from TRBV9 and TRBJ2-2, with D uncertain. The CDR3 is 11 amino acids. The V gene lost 4 bases and the J gene lost 7 bases, with 5 bases spanning the gap. CDR1 SGDLS and CDR2 YYNGEE come from the germline V gene. Here the CDR3 DNA reads TGTGCCAGCAGCAGCCGCGGGGAGCTGTTTTTT. It encodes CASSSRGELFF.

This clone was picked up one time. The chain is built from TRBV28 and TRBJ1-2, with D unclear. CDR3 length: 14 residues. Trimming took off 2 bases at V and 0 bases at J, with 7 bases between the two ends. Germline CDR1 and CDR2: MDHEN and SYDVKM. The CDR3 loop reads CASSLHPANYGYTF. The CDR3 region has the DNA TGTGCCAGCAGTTTACACCCTGCTAACTATGGCTACACCTTC.

This clone was recorded only once. The V gene is TRBV6-5, the J gene TRBJ1-1, with 7 bases that match TRBD1. Looked up from germline, CDR1 is MNHEY and CDR2 is SVGAGI. CDR3 length: 14 residues. The J segment lost 1 base and the V segment lost 5 bases, leaving 4 bases of the junction unmatched. CDR3 protein: CASSRDSWNTEAFF. The CDR3 nucleotides are TGTGCCAGCAGTCGGGACAGCTGGAACACTGAAGCTTTCTTT.

The chain couples TRBV5-6 to TRBJ2-7; D call uncertain. V lost 1 base and J 2 bases, leaving 10 bases between the germline ends. CDR1 and CDR2 from the germline V gene are SGHDT and YYEEEE. This CDR3 has 14 amino acids. The CDR3 coding sequence is TGTGCCAGCAGCTTGCCGGCCAGTACCTACGAGCAGTACTTC. Amino acid sequence: CASSLPASTYEQYF.

The rearrangement links TRBV7-9 to TRBJ2-2, with 8 bases lining up with TRBD1. After removal of 5 bases from V and 3 bases from J, the junction contained 5 bases not matched to a gene. This CDR3 has 15 residues. Germline V gene data show CDR1 as SEHNR and CDR2 as FQNEAQ (reference sequence). The CDR3 region is CASSILQGDTGELFF. The DNA for the CDR3 is TGTGCCAGCAGCATACTACAGGGGGACACCGGGGAGCTGTTTTTT. Complete variable domain (other parts from reference TRBV7-9 and TRBJ2-2): DTGVSQNPRHKITKRGQNVTFRCDPISEHNRLYWYRQTLGQGPEFLTYFQNEAQLEKSRLLSDRFSAERPKGSFSTLEIQRTEQGDSAMYLCASSILQGDTGELFFGEGSRLTVL.

Here the CDR3 reads CASSKGRVQPQHF. The CDR3, as DNA: TGTGCCAGCAGCAAAGGCAGGGTTCAGCCCCAGCATTTT. The V gene is TRBV21-1, the J gene TRBJ1-5; the table's D call of TRBD1 was not tested on the DNA. TRBV21-1 is a documented pseudogene. The CDR3 consists of 13 residues.

This rearrangement joins TRBV23-1 to TRBJ2-2; 8 bases fit TRBD2. TRBV23-1 falls under the ORF class, with uncertain function. The CDR3 is made up of 17 amino acids. The V gene end was trimmed by 3 bases and the J gene end by 0 bases; junction bases not matched to a gene: 6. CDR3: CASSQHGLASNTGELFF. As DNA, the CDR3 is TGCGCCAGCAGTCAGCACGGACTAGCTTCGAACACCGGGGAGCTGTTTTTT.

V is TRBV27 and J is TRBJ2-1; 9 positions match TRBD2. V was pared by 5 bases and J by 8 bases, with 10 bases of the junction left unmatched. Germline-derived CDR1 and CDR2 are MNHEY and SMNVEV (reference sequence). The CDR3 sequence is 15 residues long. CDR3 DNA sequence: TGTGCCAGCAGTCCCCTAGCGGGACTGGGGCATGAGCAGTTCTTC. Translated: CASSPLAGLGHEQFF.

The chain carries TRBV6-1 and TRBJ1-5; no reliable D call. V was cut by 1 base and J by 6 bases, with 13 bases left in between. This CDR3 contains 15 residues. In germline, CDR1 is MNHNS, CDR2 SASEGT. In nucleotides, the CDR3 is TGTGCCAGCAGTGAAGTTCAGGATCATTTTCAGCCCCAGCATTTT. Protein product: CASSEVQDHFQPQHF.

This clone was seen a handful of times. This chain links TRBV6-5 with TRBJ1-2; D gene unclear. Trimming stripped 2 bases from V and 5 bases from J, with 3 bases between. There are 11 residues in the CDR3. The germline CDR1 and CDR2 sequences are MNHEY and SVGAGI. The CDR3 loop reads CASSYGYGYTF. The CDR3 DNA is TGTGCCAGCAGTTACGGTTATGGCTACACCTTC.

The chain is built from TRBV28 and TRBJ1-1, with 7 positions matching TRBD1. The V gene's germline CDR1 is MDHEN and CDR2 SYDVKM. The CDR3 spans 15 residues. J was trimmed by 7 bases and V by 5 bases; bases with no gene match: 13. The CDR3 protein is CASSPFRQGGNEAFF. CDR3 DNA sequence: TGTGCCAGCAGTCCATTTCGACAGGGCGGAAATGAAGCTTTCTTT.

The chain combines TRBV9 with TRBJ2-1, with TRBD1 identical over 9 bases. Germline assignment: CDR1 SGDLS and CDR2 YYNGEE. The CDR3 runs to 15 residues. The junction had 6 bases not matched to a gene; V was cut back by 0 bases and J by 8 bases. CDR3 residues: CASSVGDRALDEQFF. DNA for the CDR3: TGTGCCAGCAGCGTAGGGGACAGGGCTTTGGATGAGCAGTTCTTC.

The chain combines TRBV19 with TRBJ2-3; 7 positions match TRBD1. This CDR3 is built from 15 residues. Germline CDR1 is LNHDA and CDR2 is SQIVND (reference sequence). With V trimmed by 4 bases and J by 1 base, 5 bases remained unmatched. CDR3 loop: CASSSSGTGTDTQYF. The CDR3 nucleotides are TGTGCCAGTAGTAGCTCCGGGACAGGCACAGATACGCAGTATTTT.

This chain uses TRBV6-1 with TRBJ2-7; TRBD1 might be the D (5 bases). Trimming stripped 2 bases from V and 0 bases from J, with 26 bases between. The CDR3 is 20 residues long. In germline, CDR1 is MNHNS, CDR2 SASEGT. CDR3 sequence (DNA): TGTGCCAGCAGTGAAACTTGGATGGGGCAGGGTCGAAAAAACTCCTACGAGCAGTACTTC. This encodes CASSETWMGQGRKNSYEQYF.

Here the CDR3 DNA reads TGTGCCAGCAGCTTACTAGTAACAGAGACCCAGTACTTC. Protein sequence: CASSLLVTETQYF. The chain has TRBV7-2 and TRBJ2-5; D uncertain. Trimming stripped 2 bases from V and 4 bases from J, with 8 bases between. CDR1 and CDR2 from the germline V gene are SGHTA and FQGNSA. The CDR3 is made up of 13 amino acids.

This clone occurred once. The chain recombines TRBV11-3 with TRBJ2-5, with unresolved D. This CDR3 has 13 residues. Germline V lookup: CDR1 SGHNT, CDR2 YENEEA. The V end was cut by 2 bases, the J end by 5 bases, with 9 bases between. This chain's CDR3 is CASSLSQLETQYF. DNA for the CDR3: TGTGCCAGCAGCTTAAGCCAGCTGGAGACCCAGTACTTC.